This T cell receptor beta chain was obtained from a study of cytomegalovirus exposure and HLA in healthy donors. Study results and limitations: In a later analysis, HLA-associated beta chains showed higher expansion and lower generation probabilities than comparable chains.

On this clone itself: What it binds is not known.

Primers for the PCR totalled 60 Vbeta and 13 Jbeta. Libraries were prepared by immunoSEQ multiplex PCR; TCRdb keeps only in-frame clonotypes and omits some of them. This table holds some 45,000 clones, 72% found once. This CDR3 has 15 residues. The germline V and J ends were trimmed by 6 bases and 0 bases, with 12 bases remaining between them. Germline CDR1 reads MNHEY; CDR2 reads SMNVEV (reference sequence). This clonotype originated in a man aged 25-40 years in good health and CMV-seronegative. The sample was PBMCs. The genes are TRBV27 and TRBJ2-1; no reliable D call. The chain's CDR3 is CASRMGRSSYNEQFF. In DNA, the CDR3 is TGTGCCAGCAGAATGGGTCGGAGCTCCTACAATGAGCAGTTCTTC.